This is a list of T cell receptor beta chains from one sample in a study of T cell responses to AZD1222 COVID-19 vaccine. Assay used: immunoSEQ multiplex PCR; TCRdb lists only in-frame clones, some missing. The sample records some 96,000 clones, over 75% being singletons. The specimen comprised peripheral blood, sampled on day 0 of MenACWY control vaccination. These receptor sequences come from an adult in good health. The CDR3 runs from the conserved cysteine through the conserved F or W. Each record gives: D gene, clone size, J gene, V gene, CDR3 DNA, CDR3 protein. D genes are given only for firm matches. Rows give clone size only sometimes, using once, few, many, or a class for an expanded clone.

>.|.|TRBJ2-1|TRBV5-6
TGTGCCAGCAGCCAAACCGAGGGGCCATTCTCCTACAATGAGCAGTTCTTC
CASSQTEGPFSYNEQFF
>.|few|TRBJ2-3|TRBV28
TGTGCCAGCAGTTCGGGACTGGCTGTGGATACGCAGTATTTT
CASSSGLAVDTQYF
>TRBD1|.|TRBJ1-1|TRBV19
TGTGCCAGTAGTCGCATAGGGGGGACAGGCCTCGGCACTGAAGCTTTCTTT
CASSRIGGTGLGTEAFF
>TRBD1|once|TRBJ1-2|TRBV5-1
TGCGCCAGCAGCTCGGGACAGCCTAATAACTATGGCTACACCTTC
CASSSGQPNNYGYTF
>.|.|TRBJ2-1|TRBV9
TGTGCCAGCAGCCCTAGAGGGGACTCCGGCCATGAGCAGTTCTTC
CASSPRGDSGHEQFF
>.|.|TRBJ1-2|TRBV5-4
TGTGCCAGCAGCTTGGGAAGTCCGGGAATCTATGGCTACACCTTC
CASSLGSPGIYGYTF
>TRBD2|.|TRBJ2-2|TRBV7-6
TGTGCCAGCAGCTCCTCGACTAGCGGGAACACCGGGGAGCTGTTTTTT
CASSSSTSGNTGELFF
>.|.|TRBJ1-6|TRBV7-2
TGTGCCAGCAGCTTATGGAGCCAGGATTCACCCCTCCACTTT
CASSLWSQDSPLHF
>.|.|TRBJ1-1|TRBV30
TGTGCCTGGACCGGAGACACTGCGAACACTGAAGCTTTCTTT
CAWTGDTANTEAFF
>.|.|TRBJ1-5|TRBV4-1
TGCGCCAGCAGCCAAGACGGGGGGGTTGGCAATCAGCCCCAGCATTTT
CASSQDGGVGNQPQHF
>TRBD2|.|TRBJ2-3|TRBV19
TGTGCCAGTAGTATCGGACTAGCGGGGGGGCCTGATACGCAGTATTTT
CASSIGLAGGPDTQYF